The sequence of this TCR beta chain was determined in a study of T cell changes during pregnancy in multiple sclerosis. TCRdb's copy holds only in-frame clones and misses some; the assay was immunoSEQ multiplex PCR. The table includes under 65,000 clones, roughly 89% detected once. The CDR3 is 15 amino acids. Germline CDR1 SGDLS, CDR2 YYNGEE. V was shortened by 0 bases and J by 5 bases, with 15 bases between the two germline ends. This chain connects TRBV9 to TRBJ2-7; perhaps TRBD1 as D (5 bases). The receptor was derived from a female donor with multiple sclerosis, enrolled in a pregnancy study. The input for sequencing was peripheral blood, taken in the second trimester of pregnancy. CDR3 amino acids: CASSVAGRARDEQYF. As DNA, the CDR3 is TGTGCCAGCAGCGTAGCTGGTCGGGCCAGGGACGAGCAGTACTTC.